The rows below give T cell receptor beta chains drawn from one sample of a study of CD8 T cells in ankylosing spondylitis. A single record per CDR3 protein comes from TCRdb applying MiXCR to the 5' RACE reads. The sample has hundreds of thousands of distinct CDR3 sequences, around 19% seen once; the top ten hold approximately 40%. Sequencing was carried out using blood, either unsorted or a sorted T cell fraction (not recorded which). The receptors here all came from a male donor with ankylosing spondylitis. CDR3s include the opening cysteine and the closing phenylalanine or tryptophan. A D gene is named only where the DNA matches it firmly. Clone size is shown for a subset of rows, as once, few, many or a class of expanded clone.

j_gene | abundance | v_gene | d_gene | CDR3nt | CDR3aa
TRBJ2-7 | few | TRBV5-1 | TRBD1 | TGCGCCAGCAGACAGACAGGGGGCTTCCACGAGCAGTACTTC | CASRQTGGFHEQYF
TRBJ2-3 | few | TRBV4-1 | . | TGCGCCAGCAGCCAAAGCCTAGGGTCCCTATCAGATACGCAGTATTTT | CASSQSLGSLSDTQYF
TRBJ2-7 | few | TRBV4-1 | TRBD2 | TGCGCCAGCAGCCAAGATGGGGGGGAATCCTACGAGCAGTACTTC | CASSQDGGESYEQYF
TRBJ1-1 | many | TRBV5-1 | . | TGCGCCAGCAGCTTGTCCCGATCCACTGAAGCTTTCTTT | CASSLSRSTEAFF
TRBJ2-7 | . | TRBV27 | . | TGTGCCAGCAGTTTTCTCGGGAGTGGGTTCTACGAGCAGTACTTC | CASSFLGSGFYEQYF
TRBJ1-5 | . | TRBV19 | TRBD1 | TGTGCCAGTAGTATGCGACAGGGTTGGGGCAATCAGCCCCAGCATTTT | CASSMRQGWGNQPQHF
TRBJ2-7 | few | TRBV28 | . | TGTGCCAGCGGGCCCAGGGAGGAGGGGGCCTACGAGCAGTACTTC | CASGPREEGAYEQYF
TRBJ1-4 | . | TRBV6-1 | . | TGTGCCGCCACAACCTTACCAACTAATGAAAAACTGTTTTTT | CAATTLPTNEKLFF
TRBJ2-1 | . | TRBV4-1 | . | TGCGCCAGCAGCCAAGAGGCCAATATCCTATGGAATGAGCAGTTCTTC | CASSQEANILWNEQFF
TRBJ2-2 | . | TRBV20-1 | . | TGCAGTGCTAGAGAGGCAGGGTTTGACACCGGGGAGCTGTTTTTT | CSAREAGFDTGELFF
TRBJ2-5 | few | TRBV10-2 | . | TGCGCCAGCAGTGAGGGACCCGACGTAGAGACCCAGTACTTC | CASSEGPDVETQYF
TRBJ2-7 | . | TRBV11-2 | . | TGTGCCAGCAGCTCGGCTTTGGGTTGGGTGTACGAGCAGTACTTC | CASSSALGWVYEQYF
TRBJ2-5 | . | TRBV21-1 | . | TGTGCCAGCAGCGAACTGCAGGGGGCCGGGGAGACCCAGTACTTC | CASSELQGAGETQYF
TRBJ1-6 | . | TRBV7-9 | . | TGTGCCAGCAGCTCGTTGGACAGCTCCTATAATTCACCCCTCCACTTT | CASSSLDSSYNSPLHF
TRBJ1-4 | . | TRBV6-1 | . | TGTGCCAGCAGTGAACATTGGGACGCCAATGAAAAACTGTTTTTT | CASSEHWDANEKLFF
TRBJ2-5 | . | TRBV20-1 | . | TGCAGTGCCACCCCGCCGGGGGTCCGACAAGAGACCCAGTACTTC | CSATPPGVRQETQYF
TRBJ2-5 | . | TRBV20-1 | . | TGCAGTGCTAGACCCTATGGGGCCGACCAAGAGACCCAGTACTTC | CSARPYGADQETQYF
TRBJ2-7 | few | TRBV2 | TRBD2 | TGTGCCAGCAGTCCAAGACTAGCGGGAGTGGACCCCGAGCAGTACTTC | CASSPRLAGVDPEQYF
TRBJ2-7 | few | TRBV5-1 | TRBD2 | TGCGCCAGCAGCTGGGAGGGGAACTCCTACGAGCAGTACTTC | CASSWEGNSYEQYF
TRBJ2-2 | few | TRBV7-9 | . | TGTGCCAGCAGCTTAGTCGGAGTGACTAGGGACACCGGGGAGCTGTTTTTT | CASSLVGVTRDTGELFF
TRBJ1-1 | few | TRBV6-5 | . | TGTGCCAGCAGGGACGCCGTCGCTGAAGCTTTCTTT | CASRDAVAEAFF